The entry below describes one TCR beta chain. Its antigen is as yet unknown. This sample was taken from a study of cytomegalovirus exposure and HLA in healthy donors. At the level of the study: Earlier, 100 million or so unique TCR beta sequences were recovered from some 200 million T cells by an analysis. Across a few hundred genotyped donors, over 70% landed in the Caucasian-associated ancestry cluster.

Germline V lookup: CDR1 SGHAT, CDR2 FQNNGV. The CDR3 extends over 15 amino acids. The junction had 10 bases not matched to a gene; V was cut back by 4 bases and J by 6 bases. Whole-study findings and limits: The classifier was said to identify cytomegalovirus status with high specificity and sensitivity. Later analysis demonstrated an association between a missense DCLRE1C variant and TCR beta V- and J-gene trimming.

The PCR used 60 Vbeta and 13 Jbeta primers. Sequenced by immunoSEQ multiplex PCR; TCRdb stores in-frame clones only, minus some. This sample carries hundreds of thousands of clones, 80% to 85% of them seen once, and the ten largest clones take over 0.65%. The chain carries TRBV11-2 and TRBJ2-7, with 9 bases matching TRBD1. The receptor was derived from a boy between 2 and 10 years old in good health and CMV-seronegative. The specimen was PBMCs. The CDR3 coding sequence is TGTGCCAGCAGCTGGACAACCGGGACAGGGATCGAGCAGTACTTC. Translating gives CASSWTTGTGIEQYF.